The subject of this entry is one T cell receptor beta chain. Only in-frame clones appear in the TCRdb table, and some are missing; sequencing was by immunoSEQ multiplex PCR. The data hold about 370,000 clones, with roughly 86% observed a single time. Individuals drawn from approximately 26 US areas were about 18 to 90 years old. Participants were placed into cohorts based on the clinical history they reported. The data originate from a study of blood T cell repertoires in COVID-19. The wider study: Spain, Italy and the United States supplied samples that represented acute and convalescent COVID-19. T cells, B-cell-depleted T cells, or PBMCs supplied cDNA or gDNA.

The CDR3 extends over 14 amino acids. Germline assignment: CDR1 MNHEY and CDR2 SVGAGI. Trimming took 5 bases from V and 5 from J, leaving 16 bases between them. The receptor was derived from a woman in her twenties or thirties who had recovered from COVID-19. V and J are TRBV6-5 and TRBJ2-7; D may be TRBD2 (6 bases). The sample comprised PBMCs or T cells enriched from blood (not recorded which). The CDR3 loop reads CASSLLGLNHEQYF. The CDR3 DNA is TGTGCCAGCAGTCTACTGGGACTCAACCACGAGCAGTACTTC.